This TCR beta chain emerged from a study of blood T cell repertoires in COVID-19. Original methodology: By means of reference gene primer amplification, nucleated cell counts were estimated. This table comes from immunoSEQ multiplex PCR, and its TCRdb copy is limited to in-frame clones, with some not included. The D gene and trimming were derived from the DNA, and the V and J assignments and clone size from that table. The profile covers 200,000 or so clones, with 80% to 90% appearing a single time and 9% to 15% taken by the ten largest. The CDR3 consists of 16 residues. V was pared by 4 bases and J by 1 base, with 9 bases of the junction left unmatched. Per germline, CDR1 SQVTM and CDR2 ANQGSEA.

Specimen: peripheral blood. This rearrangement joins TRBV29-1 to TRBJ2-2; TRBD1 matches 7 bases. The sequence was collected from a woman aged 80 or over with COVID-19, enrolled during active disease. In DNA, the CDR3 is TGCAGCGTTGTATTAGGGGGCCGGGGGAACACCGGGGAGCTGTTTTTT. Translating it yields CSVVLGGRGNTGELFF.